This entry lists 27 T cell receptor beta chains sequenced from one sample in a study of Graves' ophthalmopathy and Graves' hyperthyroidism. The authors amplified TCR beta CDR3 regions from RNA transcripts. Following a first-round RT-PCR that used HTBI primers, a second-round multiplex PCR was carried out. TCRdb reprocessed the multiplex PCR reads with MiXCR, giving one entry per CDR3 protein. The data contain almost 750,000 distinct CDR3 sequences, 35% to 50% of them singletons. The specimen sequenced was peripheral blood. All receptors derive from an adult man with Graves' ophthalmopathy.

With respect to this clonotype: Possible read error: a much larger clone is one base away. The conserved closing phenylalanine or tryptophan is absent in this CDR3, likely reflecting a read error. The chain is built from TRBV2 and TRBJ1-2; 9 bases are a match to TRBD1. There are 14 residues in the CDR3. V lost 6 bases, J lost 4 bases, and 6 bases stayed unmatched. Germline loops: CDR1 SNHLY, CDR2 FYNNEI. DNA of the CDR3: TGTGCCAGCAGCTCAACGACAGGGGGCTATGGCTACACCCTC. Translating it yields CASSSTTGGYGYTL.

Here the CDR3 DNA reads TGCAGTGCGGTGGACAGTAACATTTATAGCAATCAGCCCCAGCATTTT. Amino acids: CSAVDSNIYSNQPQHF. The V call is TRBV20-1, the J call TRBJ1-5; D is perhaps TRBD1 (6 bases). Germline CDR1 DFQATT, CDR2 SNEGSKA (reference sequence). The CDR3 totals 16 residues. The V and J ends lost 6 bases and 0 bases respectively, with 18 bases between them.

V gene TRBV9 combines with J gene TRBJ1-2; unclear D gene. The germline gives CDR1 SGDLS, CDR2 YYNGEE. With 0 bases removed from V and 5 bases from J, the gap between germline ends came to 11 bases. The CDR3 spans 14 residues. The CDR3 nucleotides are TGTGCCAGCAGCGTAGCTCCCGGGTTTTATGGCTACACCTTC. Encoded protein: CASSVAPGFYGYTF.

The sample holds a few counts of this clonotype. This chain uses TRBV7-9 with TRBJ2-2, with unresolved D. This CDR3 region has 15 residues. Deletions cut 2 bases from V and 5 bases from J, with 12 bases between. Germline CDR1 reads SEHNR; CDR2 reads FQNEAQ (reference sequence). This CDR3 reads CASSLIALRTGELFF. In DNA form, the CDR3 reads TGTGCCAGCAGCTTAATAGCTTTGAGAACCGGGGAGCTGTTTTTT.

V is TRBV20-1 and J is TRBJ1-1; unclear D gene. V was trimmed by 2 bases and J by 8 bases, leaving 9 bases between them. The CDR3 runs 11 residues. From germline, CDR1 is DFQATT and CDR2 SNEGSKA (reference sequence). CDR3 DNA: TGCAGTGCTAGAATCCCCGGGGAAGCTTTCTTT. This codes for CSARIPGEAFF.

This chain joins TRBV12-3 or TRBV12-4 and TRBJ1-2, with 8 bases lining up with TRBD1. This CDR3 has 15 amino acids. V lost 4 bases to trimming and J lost 1 base; unmatched junction nucleotides: 5. Here the CDR3 reads CASSYRQGINYGYTF. The CDR3 region has the DNA TGTGCCAGCAGTTATAGACAGGGGATTAACTATGGCTACACCTTC.

Notes on this clonotype: Possible read error: a much larger clone is one base away. The chain combines TRBV7-9 with TRBJ1-2; D remains unclear. CDR3 size: 13 residues. The V gene's germline CDR1 is SEHNR and CDR2 FQNEAQ (reference sequence). The CDR3 bases are TGTGCCAACAGCTGGGGATCTAACTATGGCTACACCTTC. Its protein is CANSWGSNYGYTF.

J is TRBJ2-5 and V is TRBV7-2; D is unresolved. Trimming took off 5 bases at V and 9 bases at J, with 16 bases between the two ends. Germline CDR1 SGHTA, CDR2 FQGNSA. The length of the CDR3 is 13 residues. This CDR3 is CASSQSSNQPQYF. CDR3 sequence (DNA): TGTGCCAGCAGCCAAAGCAGCAATCAGCCCCAGTACTTC. The full variable domain, with the rest looked up from reference TRBV7-2 and TRBJ2-5, is GAGVSQSPSNKVTEKGKDVELRCDPISGHTALYWYRQSLGQGLEFLIYFQGNSAPDKSGLPSDRFSAERTGGSVSTLTIQRTQQEDSAVYLCASSQSSNQPQYFGPGTRLLVL.

This clonotype was seen at least ten times. The chain joins TRBV10-3 to TRBJ1-1; D uncertain. CDR3 length: 15 amino acids. Germline V gene lookup returns CDR1 ENHRY and CDR2 SYGVKD. V was cut by 6 bases and J by 3 bases, with 17 bases left in between. The CDR3 loop reads CAIRPDLTRDTEAFF. The CDR3, as DNA: TGTGCCATCAGGCCGGACCTTACGCGGGACACTGAAGCTTTCTTT.

The rearrangement links TRBV7-9 to TRBJ1-5; D may be TRBD1 (6 bases). CDR3 size: 15 residues. The V and J ends lost 1 base and 7 bases respectively, with 14 bases between them. CDR1 and CDR2 (germline): SEHNR, FQNEAQ (reference sequence). The CDR3 loop is CASSLDLGGSQPQHF. DNA of the CDR3: TGTGCCAGCAGCTTAGATCTGGGGGGCTCCCAGCCCCAGCATTTT. The variable domain in full, completed from reference TRBV7-9 and TRBJ1-5, reads DTGVSQNPRHKITKRGQNVTFRCDPISEHNRLYWYRQTLGQGPEFLTYFQNEAQLEKSRLLSDRFSAERPKGSFSTLEIQRTEQGDSAMYLCASSLDLGGSQPQHFGDGTRLSIL.

Turning to this clonotype: Germline is not matched at one junction end, which may reflect a read error. The chain joins TRBV24-1 to TRBJ1-2; TRBD1 matches 8 bases. CDR1 is KGHDR and CDR2 is SFDVKD in the germline V gene. This CDR3 has 16 amino acids. The CDR3 coding sequence is TGTGCCAGCAGTGACCCCGGGACAGGAGGTTTCGGTGGCTACACCTTC. It codes for CASSDPGTGGFGGYTF.

This clonotype was seen ten or more times. V usage is TRBV19 and J usage is TRBJ1-5; D might be TRBD1 (6 bases). The CDR3 totals 15 residues. CDR1 LNHDA and CDR2 SQIVND come from the germline V gene (reference sequence). V lost 7 bases and J 7 bases, leaving 20 bases between the germline ends. The CDR3 here is CASTSGTFNPQPQHF. Here the CDR3 DNA reads TGTGCCAGTACGAGTGGGACATTCAACCCCCAGCCCCAGCATTTT. Full variable domain (rest looked up from reference TRBV19 and TRBJ1-5): DGGITQSPKYLFRKEGQNVTLSCEQNLNHDAMYWYRQDPGQGLRLIYYSQIVNDFQKGDIAEGYSVSREKKESFPLTVTSAQKNPTAFYLCASTSGTFNPQPQHFGDGTRLSIL.

The chain uses TRBV7-9 and TRBJ2-3; perhaps TRBD2 as D (6 bases). V was cut by 4 bases and J by 0 bases, with 11 bases left in between. There are 15 residues in the CDR3. Per the germline V gene, CDR1 is SEHNR and CDR2 is FQNEAQ (reference sequence). The CDR3 DNA reads as TGTGCCAGCAGCTACTCTAGCGTCAGCACAGATACGCAGTATTTT. Translated: CASSYSSVSTDTQYF. The full variable domain, completed using reference TRBV7-9 and TRBJ2-3, is DTGVSQNPRHKITKRGQNVTFRCDPISEHNRLYWYRQTLGQGPEFLTYFQNEAQLEKSRLLSDRFSAERPKGSFSTLEIQRTEQGDSAMYLCASSYSSVSTDTQYFGPGTRLTVL.

The genes are TRBV7-9 and TRBJ2-7; weak D call: TRBD2 (6 bases). The CDR3 consists of 15 residues. The germline V gene has CDR1 SEHNR and CDR2 FQNEAQ (reference sequence). V was clipped by 5 bases and J by 2 bases, with 16 bases between them. CDR3 coding DNA: TGTGCCAGCAGCCAAAGAACGGGAGAGACCTACGAGCAGTACTTC. It translates to CASSQRTGETYEQYF. The entire variable domain, with the rest obtained from reference TRBV7-9 and TRBJ2-7, is as follows: DTGVSQNPRHKITKRGQNVTFRCDPISEHNRLYWYRQTLGQGPEFLTYFQNEAQLEKSRLLSDRFSAERPKGSFSTLEIQRTEQGDSAMYLCASSQRTGETYEQYFGPGTRLTVT.

Worth noting for this clonotype: This may stem from a read error, because a much larger clone lies one nucleotide away. The CDR3, as DNA: TGTGCCAGCAGCTTTGCCGGGACCCTCGGCGGCGAGCAGTACTTC. Protein product: CASSFAGTLGGEQYF. The chain is built from TRBV7-2 and TRBJ2-7; D may match TRBD1 or TRBD2 (5 bases each). The CDR3 covers 15 residues. The V end lost 3 bases, the J end lost 6 bases, and 18 bases lay between the germline ends. Germline lookup yields CDR1 SGHTA and CDR2 FQGNSA. The full variable domain, with the rest looked up from reference TRBV7-2 and TRBJ2-7, is GAGVSQSPSNKVTEKGKDVELRCDPISGHTALYWYRQSLGQGLEFLIYFQGNSAPDKSGLPSDRFSAERTGGSVSTLTIQRTQQEDSAVYLCASSFAGTLGGEQYFGPGTRLTVT.

The chain uses TRBV20-1 and TRBJ1-6, with a weak D call TRBD1 (5 bases). The CDR3 covers 19 residues. CDR1 and CDR2 from the germline V gene are DFQATT and SNEGSKA (reference sequence). CDR3 nucleotide sequence: TGCAGCGCACGACCCTTACTGGAGGGGATAAGCTCCTATAATTCACCCCTCCACTTT. It yields the protein CSARPLLEGISSYNSPLHF.

Notes on this clonotype: This CDR3 is missing its conserved last phenylalanine or tryptophan, likely due to a read error. The chain recombines TRBV20-1 with TRBJ1-5, with D uncertain. The CDR3 is 13 amino acids. Germline assignment: CDR1 DFQATT and CDR2 SNEGSKA (reference sequence). The V end was cut by 6 bases, the J end by 3 bases, with 12 bases between. The DNA for the CDR3 is TGCAGTGCAGGAGGGATGACCAATCAGCCCCAGCATTTG. Protein product: CSAGGMTNQPQHL.

This clonotype was observed many times. The rearrangement uses TRBV7-9 and TRBJ2-5; D is ambiguous. This CDR3 has 12 residues. CDR1 and CDR2 (germline): SEHNR, FQNEAQ (reference sequence). The V end lost 4 bases, the J end lost 5 bases, and 8 bases lay between the germline ends. CDR3: CASSSMEETQYF. CDR3 nucleotides: TGTGCCAGCAGCTCGATGGAGGAGACCCAGTACTTC.

This clonotype has more than one count but fewer than ten. This sequence joins TRBV12-3 or TRBV12-4 and TRBJ2-7, with TRBD2 matching over 7 bases. V was clipped by 6 bases and J by 5 bases; unmatched bases: 4. This CDR3 is built from 12 residues. The CDR3 region has the DNA TGTGCCAGCAGCTGGGGAGGGAACGAGCAGTACTTC. Protein: CASSWGGNEQYF.

J is TRBJ1-2 and V is TRBV6-5; D not certain. The CDR3 length is 11 residues. The V and J ends lost 4 bases and 8 bases respectively, with 8 bases between them. Germline loops: CDR1 MNHEY, CDR2 SVGAGI. CDR3 in DNA: TGTGCCAGCAGTTCAAAGGACGGCTACACCTTC. It codes for CASSSKDGYTF.

The chain combines TRBV5-8 with TRBJ2-7; D may be TRBD1 or TRBD2 (5 bases each). V lost 3 bases and J 3 bases, leaving 19 bases between the germline ends. CDR1 and CDR2 from the germline V gene are SGHTS and YDEGEE. This CDR3 is 16 amino acids long. CDR3 nucleotide sequence: TGTGCCAGCAGCTACTCACTCCGGGACCCCCTCTACGAGCAGTACTTC. Protein: CASSYSLRDPLYEQYF.

As to this clonotype: This may stem from a read error, because a much larger clone lies one nucleotide away. The J gene is TRBJ1-1, the V gene TRBV7-9; D call uncertain. The CDR3 totals 13 residues. The V end was cut by 5 bases, the J end by 4 bases, with 11 bases between. Germline V gives CDR1 SEHNR, CDR2 FQNEAQ (reference sequence). CDR3 protein: CASSGSFGTEAFF. CDR3 DNA sequence: TGTGCCAGCAGCGGCAGTTTCGGCACTGAAGCTTTCTTT.

This clonotype was counted a single time. The chain links TRBV2 to TRBJ1-1; TRBD1 might be the D (6 bases). This CDR3 region has 14 residues. V lost 6 bases and J 3 bases, leaving 14 bases between the germline ends. Germline CDR1 and CDR2: SNHLY and FYNNEI. The CDR3 is CASSRRGSDTEAFF. In DNA, the CDR3 is TGTGCCAGCAGCCGCAGGGGCTCTGACACTGAAGCTTTCTTT.

The V call is TRBV7-9, the J call TRBJ2-5, with D possibly matching TRBD1 (5 bases). The germline V and J ends were trimmed by 5 bases and 7 bases, with 11 bases remaining between them. Germline lookup yields CDR1 SEHNR and CDR2 FQNEAQ (reference sequence). The CDR3 covers 12 residues. CDR3 in DNA: TGTGCCAGCAGCGGACAATCCGGGACCCAGTACTTC. Protein sequence: CASSGQSGTQYF.

This clonotype was picked up many times. The V and J genes are TRBV24-1 and TRBJ1-5; D may be TRBD1 (5 bases). Germline CDR1 reads KGHDR; CDR2 reads SFDVKD. Between the trimmed V and J ends, which lost 2 bases and 6 bases, there was a span of 16 bases. The CDR3 contains 16 residues. The CDR3: CATSDSRQGAVQPQHF. The CDR3 nucleotides read TGTGCCACCAGTGATTCCAGGCAGGGTGCTGTTCAGCCCCAGCATTTT.

This clonotype was found a few times. The rearrangement links TRBV9 to TRBJ1-4, with a tentative D call TRBD1 (5 bases). CDR3 length: 11 amino acids. Germline CDR1 and CDR2: SGDLS and YYNGEE. Trimming removed 6 bases from V and 13 bases from J, with 13 bases in between. The CDR3 loop is CASTTGGRLFF. The CDR3 DNA reads TGTGCCAGCACCACGGGGGGTAGACTGTTTTTT.

In its sample, this clonotype was seen a few times. The chain links TRBV6-5 to TRBJ1-1; D perhaps matches TRBD1 (5 bases). This CDR3 has 14 residues. V lost 4 bases, J lost 4 bases, and 13 bases lay in between. Per the germline V gene, CDR1 is MNHEY and CDR2 is SVGAGI. The CDR3 reads CASSSLLGGTEAFF. In DNA, the CDR3 is TGTGCCAGCAGTTCCCTCTTGGGGGGCACTGAAGCTTTCTTT.